This TCR beta chain was sequenced for a study of cytomegalovirus exposure and HLA in healthy donors. This clone was seen only once. PCR amplification relied on 60 Vbeta primers (plus 13 Jbeta primers). Profiling relied on immunoSEQ multiplex PCR, and the TCRdb table lists in-frame clones only, not all of them. In the table there are 150,000 or so clones, about 79% of which are singletons. Trimming took 6 bases from V and 6 from J; bases not matched to a gene: 7. CDR1 and CDR2 (germline): MRHNA, SNTAGT. The CDR3 is 15 amino acids. Sequenced input: PBMCs. The rearrangement uses TRBV6-4 and TRBJ2-1, with 11 bases that match TRBD2. The sequence was obtained from a man in his forties or fifties in good health and CMV-seropositive. The chain's CDR3 is CASSIAGGPANEQFF. The CDR3 DNA follows: TGTGCCAGCAGCATAGCGGGGGGGCCCGCCAATGAGCAGTTCTTC.